Listed here are 7 T cell receptor beta chains from one sample, sequenced in a study of metastatic and nonmetastatic thyroid tumors. Thyroid surgery took place with no prior treatment in any patient. TCRdb reprocessed the PCR reads using MiXCR. The sample lists about 21,000 clones, 28% occurring once. Material for sequencing was tumor tissue. Source of these receptors: a male donor with papillary thyroid cancer or a benign thyroid nodule (not recorded which). Some clones in this sample may be carry-over from other donors' samples.

This clone has just a few counts. This chain connects TRBV7-3 to TRBJ2-7, with TRBD1 matching 7 bases. The CDR3 is made up of 15 amino acids. J gave up 2 bases and V 5 bases, and 9 bases lay outside the gene matches. From germline, CDR1 is SGHTA and CDR2 FQGTGA. In nucleotides, the CDR3 is TGTGCCAGCAGCCCCTCAGGGACAGCTACCTACGAGCAGTACTTC. Protein: CASSPSGTATYEQYF.

In this sample, this clone is medium-sized. The chain carries TRBV6-1 and TRBJ2-7; TRBD1 agrees at 7 bases. CDR1 is MNHNS, CDR2 SASEGT, per germline. After removal of 1 base from V and 0 bases from J, the junction contained 0 bases not matched to a gene. The CDR3 is 14 amino acids. The CDR3 bases are TGTGCCAGCAGTGAAGGGGACAGCTCCTACGAGCAGTACTTC. This encodes CASSEGDSSYEQYF.

This clone was observed a handful of times. The J gene is TRBJ2-1, the V gene TRBV6-1; unclear D gene. Trimming removed 3 bases at V and 0 bases at J, with 9 bases between. From germline, CDR1 is MNHNS and CDR2 SASEGT. The CDR3 loop spans 15 amino acids. The CDR3 DNA is TGTGCCAGCAGTGACGCAGCCAGCTCCTACAATGAGCAGTTCTTC. This translates into CASSDAASSYNEQFF.

The chain employs TRBV20-1 and TRBJ1-2; no clear D. The germline V gene has CDR1 DFQATT and CDR2 SNEGSKA (reference sequence). CDR3 length equals 14 residues. With 6 bases removed from V and 4 bases from J, the gap between germline ends came to 18 bases. CDR3 loop: CSARVVGRIYGYTF. DNA of the CDR3: TGCAGTGCCCGGGTCGTGGGAAGGATCTATGGCTACACCTTC.

This clone has more than one count but fewer than ten. The V call is TRBV6-2 or TRBV6-3, the J call TRBJ2-7; TRBD2 matches 11 bases. CDR3 length: 13 amino acids. Germline V CDR1 and CDR2: MNHEY, SVGEGT. V was clipped by 10 bases and J by 2 bases; unmatched bases: 4. CDR3 coding DNA: TGTGCCACCCTAGCGGGAGGCCCCTACGAGCAGTACTTC. This gives the protein CATLAGGPYEQYF.

This clone was seen repeatedly, ten times or more. This may come from a read error, since a much larger clone is one base off. The rearrangement links TRBV28 to TRBJ1-2; D gene ambiguous. Germline CDR1 reads MDHEN; CDR2 reads SYDVKM. V dropped 1 base and J dropped 7 bases, with 16 bases sitting between them. There are 15 residues in the CDR3. The CDR3 DNA reads TGTGCCAGCAGTTTATTTGATAGCAACCGGGGTGGCTACACCTTC. It specifies CASSLFDSNRGGYTF.

This clone has at least ten counts. A much larger clone differs by one base, so this may be a read error. The rearrangement links TRBV20-1 to TRBJ2-7; 11 positions match TRBD2. This CDR3 is 13 amino acids long. The germline CDR1 and CDR2 sequences are DFQATT and SNEGSKA (reference sequence). CDR3 residues: CSASELAGAEQCF. The CDR3 nucleotides read TGCAGTGCCTCGGAACTAGCGGGAGCCGAGCAGTGCTTC.